The present TCR beta chain was sequenced within a study of cytomegalovirus exposure and HLA in healthy donors. The assay was immunoSEQ multiplex PCR, and TCRdb's table has in-frame clones only and misses some. This sample yields roughly 120,000 clones, of which around 89% are seen a single time; more than 1.5% belongs to the top ten. Study-wide results and limits: The classifier, whose performance was assessed in both the original and validation cohorts, reportedly diagnosed cytomegalovirus status with high specificity and sensitivity. The study put 160 or so TCR beta chains on its list as cytomegalovirus-associated.

The donors were part of the validation cohort, which consisted of under 150 subjects and was separate from the first cohort of about 670 subjects. CDR1 is SGHRS and CDR2 is YFSETQ in the germline V gene. The ends lost 4 bases at V and 6 bases at J; junction bases unmatched: 9. The CDR3 length is 17 residues. In the case of this clone: The antigen remains unidentified.

The source of this sequence is a man between 18 and 35 years old in good health and CMV-seronegative. Sequencing was done on a sample of PBMCs. V usage is TRBV5-1 and J usage is TRBJ2-2; 13 bases are a match to TRBD2. The CDR3 loop is CASSTGLAGRVAGELFF. The CDR3 DNA sequence: TGCGCCAGCAGCACGGGACTAGCGGGACGAGTGGCCGGGGAGCTGTTTTTT.